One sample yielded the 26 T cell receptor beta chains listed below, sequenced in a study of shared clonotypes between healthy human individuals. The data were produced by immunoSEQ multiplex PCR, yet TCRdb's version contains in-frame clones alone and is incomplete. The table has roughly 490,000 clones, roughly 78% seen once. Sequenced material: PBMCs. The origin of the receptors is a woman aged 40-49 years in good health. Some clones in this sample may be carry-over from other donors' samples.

CDR3 sequence (DNA): TGTGCCATCTCCCCTGGGCTAGCGGATTCGGCTGAGCAGTTCTTC. Translated: CAISPGLADSAEQFF. The J gene is TRBJ2-1, the V gene TRBV5-4, with 7 positions matching TRBD2. Germline V gives CDR1 SGHNT, CDR2 YYREEE (reference sequence). This CDR3 contains 15 residues. V shed 9 bases, J shed 9 bases, and the junction held 18 bases outside the gene matches.

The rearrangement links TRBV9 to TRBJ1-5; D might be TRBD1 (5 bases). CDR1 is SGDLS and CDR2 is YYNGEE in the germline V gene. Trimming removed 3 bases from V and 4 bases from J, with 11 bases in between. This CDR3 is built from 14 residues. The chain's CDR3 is CASSAGASNQPQHF. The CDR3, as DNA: TGTGCCAGCAGCGCCGGGGCCTCGAATCAGCCCCAGCATTTT.

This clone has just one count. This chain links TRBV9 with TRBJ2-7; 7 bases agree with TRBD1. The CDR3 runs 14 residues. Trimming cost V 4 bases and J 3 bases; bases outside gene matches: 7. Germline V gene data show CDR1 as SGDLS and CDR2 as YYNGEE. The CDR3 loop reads CASSWGRQGYEQYF. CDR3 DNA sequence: TGTGCCAGCAGCTGGGGGAGACAGGGCTACGAGCAGTACTTC. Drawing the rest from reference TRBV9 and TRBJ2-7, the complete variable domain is DSGVTQTPKHLITATGQRVTLRCSPRSGDLSVYWYQQSLDQGLQFLIQYYNGEERAKGNILERFSAQQFPDLHSELNLSSLELGDSALYFCASSWGRQGYEQYFGPGTRLTVT.

The CDR3 sequence: CASSYRGGRDTQYF. The CDR3 DNA reads as TGTGCCAGCAGTTACCGCGGGGGTCGGGATACGCAGTATTTT. The chain employs TRBV6-5 and TRBJ2-3; 7 bases agree with TRBD2. The ends lost 2 bases at V and 6 bases at J; junction bases unmatched: 5. The CDR3 loop spans 14 amino acids. Per germline, CDR1 MNHEY and CDR2 SVGAGI.

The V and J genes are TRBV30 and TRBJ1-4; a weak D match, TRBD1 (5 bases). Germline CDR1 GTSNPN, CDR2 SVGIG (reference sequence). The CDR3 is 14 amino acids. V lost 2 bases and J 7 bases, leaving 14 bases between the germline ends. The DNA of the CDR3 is TGTGCCTGGAGTCCCCGCAGGGCGGGTGAAAAACTGTTTTTT. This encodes CAWSPRRAGEKLFF.

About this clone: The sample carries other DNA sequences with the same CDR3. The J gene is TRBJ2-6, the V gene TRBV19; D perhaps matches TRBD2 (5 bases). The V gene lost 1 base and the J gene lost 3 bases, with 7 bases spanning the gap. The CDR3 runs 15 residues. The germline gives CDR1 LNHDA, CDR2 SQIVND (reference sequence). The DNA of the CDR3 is TGTGCCAGTAGTATAGGAGGGAATGGGGCCAACGTCCTGACTTTC. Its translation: CASSIGGNGANVLTF.

The CDR3 sequence: CASSFWGVGSNTGELFF. DNA of the CDR3: TGCGCCAGCAGCTTCTGGGGGGTTGGCTCGAACACCGGGGAGCTGTTTTTT. V is TRBV5-1 and J is TRBJ2-2; maybe TRBD2 (6 bases). This CDR3 spans 17 amino acids. The germline CDR1 and CDR2 sequences are SGHRS and YFSETQ. Trimming took 2 bases from V and 0 from J, leaving 14 bases between them. Variable domain in full (rest from reference TRBV5-1 and TRBJ2-2): KAGVTQTPRYLIKTRGQQVTLSCSPISGHRSVSWYQQTPGQGLQFLFEYFSETQRNKGNFPGRFSGRQFSNSRSEMNVSTLELGDSALYLCASSFWGVGSNTGELFFGEGSRLTVL.

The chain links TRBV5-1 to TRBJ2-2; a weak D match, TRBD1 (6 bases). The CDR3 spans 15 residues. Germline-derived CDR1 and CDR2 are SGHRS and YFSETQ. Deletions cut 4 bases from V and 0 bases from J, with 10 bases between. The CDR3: CASSPGTTNTGELFF. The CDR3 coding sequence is TGCGCCAGCAGCCCCGGGACAACGAACACCGGGGAGCTGTTTTTT.

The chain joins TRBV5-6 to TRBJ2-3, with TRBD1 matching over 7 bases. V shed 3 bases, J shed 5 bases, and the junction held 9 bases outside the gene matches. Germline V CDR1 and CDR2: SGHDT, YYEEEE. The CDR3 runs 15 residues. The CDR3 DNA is TGTGCCAGCAGCTATTGGACAGGTTCGGGAGATACGCAGTATTTT. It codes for CASSYWTGSGDTQYF.

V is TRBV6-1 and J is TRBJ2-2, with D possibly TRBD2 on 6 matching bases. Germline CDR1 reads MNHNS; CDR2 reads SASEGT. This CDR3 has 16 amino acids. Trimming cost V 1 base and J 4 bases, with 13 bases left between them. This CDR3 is CASSEGAGEATGELFF. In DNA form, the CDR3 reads TGTGCCAGCAGTGAAGGAGCCGGGGAGGCCACCGGGGAGCTGTTTTTT.

CDR3 protein: CASSSGGPSGNIQYF. The DNA of the CDR3 is TGTGCCAGCAGCTCGGGGGGGCCGTCAGGAAACATTCAGTACTTC. The chain employs TRBV5-4 and TRBJ2-4; 8 bases agree with TRBD2. Trimming took 3 bases from V and 6 from J; bases not matched to a gene: 8. This CDR3 comprises 15 residues. Germline V lookup: CDR1 SGHNT, CDR2 YYREEE (reference sequence). The variable domain in full, completed from reference TRBV5-4 and TRBJ2-4, reads ETGVTQSPTHLIKTRGQQVTLRCSSQSGHNTVSWYQQALGQGPQFIFQYYREEENGRGNFPPRFSGLQFPNYSSELNVNALELDDSALYLCASSSGGPSGNIQYFGAGTRLSVL.

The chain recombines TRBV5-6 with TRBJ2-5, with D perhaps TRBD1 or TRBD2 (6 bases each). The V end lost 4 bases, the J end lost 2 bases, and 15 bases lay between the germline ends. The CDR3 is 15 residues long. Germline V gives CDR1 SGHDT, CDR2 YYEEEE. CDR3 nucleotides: TGTGCCAGCAGCCCCCCCGGGGGCAGTCAAGAGACCCAGTACTTC. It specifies CASSPPGGSQETQYF.

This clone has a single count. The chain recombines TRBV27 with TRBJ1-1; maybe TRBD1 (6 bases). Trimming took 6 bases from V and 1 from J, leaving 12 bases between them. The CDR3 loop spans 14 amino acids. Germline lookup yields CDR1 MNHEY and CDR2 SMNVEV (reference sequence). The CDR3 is CASRTGHGNTEAFF. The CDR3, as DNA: TGTGCCAGCAGAACGGGACACGGGAACACTGAAGCTTTCTTT.

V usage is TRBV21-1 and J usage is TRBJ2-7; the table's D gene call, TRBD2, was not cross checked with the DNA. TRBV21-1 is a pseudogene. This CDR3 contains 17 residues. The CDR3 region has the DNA TGTGCCAGCAGCAAAGTCTTCTCAGCGGGAGTTAGAGACGAGCAGTACTTC. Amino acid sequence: CASSKVFSAGVRDEQYF.

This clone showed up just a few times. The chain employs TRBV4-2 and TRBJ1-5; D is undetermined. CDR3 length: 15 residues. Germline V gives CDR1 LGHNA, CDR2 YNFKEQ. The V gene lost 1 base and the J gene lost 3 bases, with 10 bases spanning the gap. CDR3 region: CASSQVGTVNQPQHF. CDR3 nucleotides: TGTGCCAGCAGCCAAGTCGGAACAGTCAATCAGCCCCAGCATTTT.

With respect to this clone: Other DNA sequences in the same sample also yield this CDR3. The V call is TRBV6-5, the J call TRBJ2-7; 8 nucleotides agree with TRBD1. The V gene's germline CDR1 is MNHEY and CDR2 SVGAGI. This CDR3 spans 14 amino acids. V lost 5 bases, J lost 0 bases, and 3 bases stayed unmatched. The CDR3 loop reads CASSPDRGSYEQYF. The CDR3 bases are TGTGCCAGCAGTCCCGACAGGGGCTCCTACGAGCAGTACTTC.

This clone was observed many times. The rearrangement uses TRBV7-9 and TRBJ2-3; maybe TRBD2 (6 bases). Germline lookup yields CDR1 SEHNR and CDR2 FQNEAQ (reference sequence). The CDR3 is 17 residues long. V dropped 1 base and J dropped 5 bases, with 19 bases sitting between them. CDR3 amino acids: CASSLVTSSTLVDTQYF. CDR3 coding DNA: TGTGCCAGCAGCTTAGTAACTAGCTCCACGTTAGTAGATACGCAGTATTTT.

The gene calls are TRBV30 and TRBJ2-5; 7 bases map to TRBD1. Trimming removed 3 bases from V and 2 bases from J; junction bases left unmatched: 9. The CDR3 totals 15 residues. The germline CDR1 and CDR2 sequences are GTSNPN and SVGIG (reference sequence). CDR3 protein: CAWRGGQEPQETQYF. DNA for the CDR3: TGTGCCTGGAGGGGTGGACAGGAGCCTCAAGAGACCCAGTACTTC.

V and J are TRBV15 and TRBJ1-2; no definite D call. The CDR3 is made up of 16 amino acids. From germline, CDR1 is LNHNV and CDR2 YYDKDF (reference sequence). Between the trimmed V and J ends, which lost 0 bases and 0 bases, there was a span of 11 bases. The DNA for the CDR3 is TGTGCCACCAGCAGAGATCTGGGCAGTACTAACTATGGCTACACCTTC. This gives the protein CATSRDLGSTNYGYTF.

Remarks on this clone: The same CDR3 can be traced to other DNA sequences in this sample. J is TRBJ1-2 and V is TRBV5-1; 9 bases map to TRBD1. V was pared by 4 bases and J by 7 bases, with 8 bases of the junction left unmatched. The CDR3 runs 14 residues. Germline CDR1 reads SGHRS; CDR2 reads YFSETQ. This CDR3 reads CASSRTTGGGGYTF. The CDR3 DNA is TGCGCCAGCAGCAGAACTACAGGGGGCGGTGGCTACACCTTC. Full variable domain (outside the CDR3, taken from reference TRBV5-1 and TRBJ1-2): KAGVTQTPRYLIKTRGQQVTLSCSPISGHRSVSWYQQTPGQGLQFLFEYFSETQRNKGNFPGRFSGRQFSNSRSEMNVSTLELGDSALYLCASSRTTGGGGYTFGSGTRLTVV.

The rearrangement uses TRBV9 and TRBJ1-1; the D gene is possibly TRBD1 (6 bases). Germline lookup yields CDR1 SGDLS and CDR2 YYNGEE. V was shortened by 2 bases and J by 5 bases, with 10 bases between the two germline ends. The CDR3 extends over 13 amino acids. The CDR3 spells CASSVQGQTEAFF. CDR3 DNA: TGTGCCAGCAGCGTGCAGGGACAAACTGAAGCTTTCTTT. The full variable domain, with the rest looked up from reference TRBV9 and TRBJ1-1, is DSGVTQTPKHLITATGQRVTLRCSPRSGDLSVYWYQQSLDQGLQFLIQYYNGEERAKGNILERFSAQQFPDLHSELNLSSLELGDSALYFCASSVQGQTEAFFGQGTRLTVV.

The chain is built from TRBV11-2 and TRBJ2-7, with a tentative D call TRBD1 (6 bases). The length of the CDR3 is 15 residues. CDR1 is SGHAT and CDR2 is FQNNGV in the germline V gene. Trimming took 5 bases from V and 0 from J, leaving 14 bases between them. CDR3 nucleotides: TGTGCCAGCAGCACGGGACAATCACTCTCCTACGAGCAGTACTTC. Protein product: CASSTGQSLSYEQYF.

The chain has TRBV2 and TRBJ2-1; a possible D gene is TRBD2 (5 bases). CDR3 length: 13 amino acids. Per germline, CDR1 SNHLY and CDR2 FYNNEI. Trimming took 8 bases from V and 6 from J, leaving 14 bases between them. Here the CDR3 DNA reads TGTGCCAGCGGGAATGGACTGACCAATGAGCAGTTCTTC. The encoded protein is CASGNGLTNEQFF.

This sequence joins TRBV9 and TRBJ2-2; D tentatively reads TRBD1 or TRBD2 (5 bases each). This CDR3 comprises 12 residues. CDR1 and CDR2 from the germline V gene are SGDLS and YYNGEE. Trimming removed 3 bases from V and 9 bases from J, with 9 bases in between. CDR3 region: CASSERGRELFF. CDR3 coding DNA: TGTGCCAGCAGCGAGAGGGGACGGGAGCTGTTTTTT.

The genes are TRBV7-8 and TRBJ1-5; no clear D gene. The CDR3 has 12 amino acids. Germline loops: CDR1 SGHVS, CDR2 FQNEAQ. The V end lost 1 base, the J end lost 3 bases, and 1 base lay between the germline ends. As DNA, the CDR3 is TGTGCCAGCAGCTTAGACAATCAGCCCCAGCATTTT. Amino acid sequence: CASSLDNQPQHF.

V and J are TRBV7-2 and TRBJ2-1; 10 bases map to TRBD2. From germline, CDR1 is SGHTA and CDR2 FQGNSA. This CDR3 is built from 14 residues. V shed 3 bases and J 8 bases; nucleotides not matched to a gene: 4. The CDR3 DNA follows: TGTGCCAGCAGCTTTGGGACTAGCGTTGATGAGCAGTTCTTC. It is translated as CASSFGTSVDEQFF.